These T cell receptor beta chains were read from a single sample in a study of OX40 agonist ivuxolimab in advanced cancers. Produced via immunoSEQ multiplex PCR; TCRdb's table is partial and in-frame only. The sample has 90,000 to 130,000 clones; approximately 90% are singletons. The sequencing used CD4+ or CD8+ T cells sorted from blood, collected in a trial of the OX40 agonist ivuxolimab. These receptors were collected from an adult with an advanced solid tumor such as melanoma, head and neck, liver or kidney cancer. The conserved cysteine and the conserved F or W are not part of the CDR3 here. The order of the fields is V gene, clone size, J gene, CDR3 protein. The size of a clone is reported for some rows only, either as once, few or many, or as a class for expanded clones.

>TRBV13|.|TRBJ2-3
ASSLGDGTDTQY
>TRBV11-1|.|TRBJ1-2
ASSLGSTVNYGYT
>TRBV7-9|.|TRBJ2-1
ASSLTGSRRAELYNEQF
>TRBV5-8|.|TRBJ1-2
ASSLWAFYGYT
>TRBV5-6|.|TRBJ1-1
ASSFGQGSTEAF
>TRBV29-1|.|TRBJ1-2
SVSQGLEDGGYT
>TRBV27|once|TRBJ1-2
ASSATGWTQGYT
>TRBV7-2|.|TRBJ2-1
ASSSRRAGGDEQF
>TRBV6-5|.|TRBJ1-5
ASDPGQGNQPQH
>TRBV6-6|.|TRBJ2-7
ASRPSGGYYEQY